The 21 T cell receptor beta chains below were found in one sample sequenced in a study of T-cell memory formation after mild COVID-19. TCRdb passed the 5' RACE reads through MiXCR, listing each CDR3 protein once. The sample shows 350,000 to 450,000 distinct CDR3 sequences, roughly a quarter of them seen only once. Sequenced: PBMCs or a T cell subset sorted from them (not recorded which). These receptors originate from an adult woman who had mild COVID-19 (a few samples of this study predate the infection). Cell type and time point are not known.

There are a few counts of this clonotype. The CDR3 coding sequence is TGTGCCAGCAGGGTGCTGAGGGGCAACACTGAAGCTTTCTTT. This sequence encodes CASRVLRGNTEAFF. V gene TRBV12-3 or TRBV12-4 combines with J gene TRBJ1-1; tentatively, D is TRBD1 (5 bases). This CDR3 spans 14 amino acids. Between the trimmed V and J ends, which lost 6 bases and 2 bases, there was a span of 13 bases.

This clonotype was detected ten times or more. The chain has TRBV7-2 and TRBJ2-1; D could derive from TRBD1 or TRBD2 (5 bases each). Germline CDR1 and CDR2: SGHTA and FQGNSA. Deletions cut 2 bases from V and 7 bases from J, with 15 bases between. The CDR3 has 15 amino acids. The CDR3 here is CASSLSGRQSNEQFF. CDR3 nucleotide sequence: TGTGCCAGCAGCTTATCGGGGCGGCAGAGTAATGAGCAGTTCTTC.

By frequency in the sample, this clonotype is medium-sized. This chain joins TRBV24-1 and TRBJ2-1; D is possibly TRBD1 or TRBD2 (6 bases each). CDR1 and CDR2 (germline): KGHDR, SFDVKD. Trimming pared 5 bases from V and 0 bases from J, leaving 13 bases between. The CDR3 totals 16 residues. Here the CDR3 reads CATSGMGGRSYNEQFF. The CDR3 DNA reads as TGTGCCACCAGTGGGATGGGGGGCCGCTCCTACAATGAGCAGTTCTTC.

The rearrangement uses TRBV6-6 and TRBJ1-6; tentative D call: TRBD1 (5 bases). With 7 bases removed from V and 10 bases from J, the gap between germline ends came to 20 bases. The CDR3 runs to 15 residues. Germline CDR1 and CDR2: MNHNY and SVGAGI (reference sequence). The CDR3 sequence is CASTPVGGSGSPLHF. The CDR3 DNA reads TGTGCCAGCACCCCGGTGGGGGGATCGGGCTCACCCCTCCACTTT.

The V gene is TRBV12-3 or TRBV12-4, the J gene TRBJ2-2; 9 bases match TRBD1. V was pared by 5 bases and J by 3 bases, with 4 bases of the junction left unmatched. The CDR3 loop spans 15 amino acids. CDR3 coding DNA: TGTGCCAGCAGTGGGACAGGGAGGGACACCGGGGAGCTGTTTTTT. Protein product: CASSGTGRDTGELFF.

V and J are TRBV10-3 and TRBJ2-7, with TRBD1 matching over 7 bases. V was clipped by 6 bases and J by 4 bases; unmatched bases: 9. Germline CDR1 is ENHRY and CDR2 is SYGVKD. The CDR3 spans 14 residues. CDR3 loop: CAIRAGTALYEQYF. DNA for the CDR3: TGTGCCATCAGGGCCGGGACAGCACTATACGAGCAGTACTTC.

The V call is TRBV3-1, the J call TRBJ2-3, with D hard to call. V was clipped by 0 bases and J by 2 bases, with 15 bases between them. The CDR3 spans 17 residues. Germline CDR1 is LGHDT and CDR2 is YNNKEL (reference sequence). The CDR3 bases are TGTGCCAGCAGCCAAGATCTAGTCCTTCGGAACACAGATACGCAGTATTTT. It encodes CASSQDLVLRNTDTQYF.

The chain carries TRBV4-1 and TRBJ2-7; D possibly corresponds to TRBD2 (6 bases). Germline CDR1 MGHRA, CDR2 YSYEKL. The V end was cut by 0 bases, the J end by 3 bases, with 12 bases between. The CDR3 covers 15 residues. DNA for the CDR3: TGCGCCAGCAGCCAAGAAGGAGGGTCCGTCTACGAGCAGTACTTC. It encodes CASSQEGGSVYEQYF.

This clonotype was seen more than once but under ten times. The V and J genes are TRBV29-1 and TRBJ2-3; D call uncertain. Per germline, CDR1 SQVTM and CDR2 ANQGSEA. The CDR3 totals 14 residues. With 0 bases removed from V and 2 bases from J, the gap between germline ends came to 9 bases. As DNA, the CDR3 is TGCAGCGTTGAAGATGGCGGTCACACAGATACGCAGTATTTT. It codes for CSVEDGGHTDTQYF.

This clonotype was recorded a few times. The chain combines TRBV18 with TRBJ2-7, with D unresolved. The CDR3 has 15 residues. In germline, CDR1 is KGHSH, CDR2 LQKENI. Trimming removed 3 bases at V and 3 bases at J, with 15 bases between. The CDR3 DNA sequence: TGTGCCAGCTCACCGTCCGGCTCCAAGGGCTACGAGCAGTACTTC. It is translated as CASSPSGSKGYEQYF.

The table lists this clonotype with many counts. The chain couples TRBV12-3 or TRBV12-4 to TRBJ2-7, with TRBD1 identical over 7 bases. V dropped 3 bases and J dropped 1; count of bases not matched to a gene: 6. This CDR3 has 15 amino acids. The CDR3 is CASSFRDSGSYEQYF. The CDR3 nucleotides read TGTGCCAGCAGTTTTCGGGACAGTGGGTCCTACGAGCAGTACTTC.

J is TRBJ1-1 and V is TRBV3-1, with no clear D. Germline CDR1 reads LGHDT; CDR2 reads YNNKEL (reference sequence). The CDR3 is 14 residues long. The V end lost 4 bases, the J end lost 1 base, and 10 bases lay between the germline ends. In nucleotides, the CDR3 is TGTGCCAGCAGCCGAAGTTTGTCGAACACTGAAGCTTTCTTT. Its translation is CASSRSLSNTEAFF.

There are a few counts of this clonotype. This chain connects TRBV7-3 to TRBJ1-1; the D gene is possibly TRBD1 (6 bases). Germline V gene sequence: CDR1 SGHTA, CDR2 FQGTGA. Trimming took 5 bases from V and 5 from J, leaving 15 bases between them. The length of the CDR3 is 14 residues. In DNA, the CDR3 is TGTGCCAGCAGCCCAAATACAGGGATTACTGAAGCTTTCTTT. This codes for CASSPNTGITEAFF.

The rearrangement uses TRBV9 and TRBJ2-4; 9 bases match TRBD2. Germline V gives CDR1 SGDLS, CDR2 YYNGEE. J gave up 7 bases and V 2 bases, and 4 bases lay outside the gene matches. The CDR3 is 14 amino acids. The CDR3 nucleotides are TGTGCCAGCAGCGTTAGCGGGAGTGAGAACATTCAGTACTTC. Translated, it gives CASSVSGSENIQYF.

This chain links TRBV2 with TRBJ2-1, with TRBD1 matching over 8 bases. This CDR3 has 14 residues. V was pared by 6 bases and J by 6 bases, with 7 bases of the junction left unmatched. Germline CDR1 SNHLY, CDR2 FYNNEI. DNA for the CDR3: TGTGCCAGCAGACAGGGGGAGGTAGCCAATGAGCAGTTCTTC. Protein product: CASRQGEVANEQFF.

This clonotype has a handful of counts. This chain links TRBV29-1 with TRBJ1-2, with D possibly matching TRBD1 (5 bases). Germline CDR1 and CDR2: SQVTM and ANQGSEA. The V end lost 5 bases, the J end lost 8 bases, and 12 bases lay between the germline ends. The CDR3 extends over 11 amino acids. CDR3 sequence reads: CSVYRLWGYTF. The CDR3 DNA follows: TGCAGCGTTTACAGGTTGTGGGGCTACACCTTC.

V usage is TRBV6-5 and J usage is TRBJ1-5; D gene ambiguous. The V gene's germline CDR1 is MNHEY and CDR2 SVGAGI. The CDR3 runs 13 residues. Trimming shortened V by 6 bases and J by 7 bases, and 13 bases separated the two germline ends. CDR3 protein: CASSLIYMQPQHF. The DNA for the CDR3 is TGTGCCAGCAGCCTCATTTACATGCAGCCCCAGCATTTT.

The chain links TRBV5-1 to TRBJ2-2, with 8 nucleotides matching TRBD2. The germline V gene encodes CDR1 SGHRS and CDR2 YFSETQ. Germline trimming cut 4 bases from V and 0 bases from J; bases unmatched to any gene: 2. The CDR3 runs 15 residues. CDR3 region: CASSTGLANTGELFF. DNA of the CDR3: TGCGCCAGCAGCACGGGACTAGCGAACACCGGGGAGCTGTTTTTT.

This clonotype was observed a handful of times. CDR3 coding DNA: TGTGCCAGCAACCCAGGGGGGGGTGGAAATACGCAGTATTTT. This encodes CASNPGGGGNTQYF. V gene TRBV7-6 combines with J gene TRBJ2-3; D may correspond to TRBD1 or TRBD2 (7 bases each). Per the germline V gene, CDR1 is SGHVS and CDR2 is FNYEAQ. The CDR3 runs to 14 residues. The V end was cut by 7 bases, the J end by 7 bases, with 18 bases between.

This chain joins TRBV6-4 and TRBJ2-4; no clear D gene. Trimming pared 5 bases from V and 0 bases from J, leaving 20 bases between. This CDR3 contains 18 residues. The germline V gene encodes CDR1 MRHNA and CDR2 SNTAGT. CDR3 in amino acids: CASSTRHGYNLAKNIQYF. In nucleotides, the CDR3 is TGTGCCAGCAGTACCCGGCATGGCTACAACCTAGCCAAAAACATTCAGTACTTC.

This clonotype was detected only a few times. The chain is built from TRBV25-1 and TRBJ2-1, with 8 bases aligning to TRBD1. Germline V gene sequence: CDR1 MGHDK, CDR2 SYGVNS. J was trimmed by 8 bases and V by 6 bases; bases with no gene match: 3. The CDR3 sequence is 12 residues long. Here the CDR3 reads CASRTGAHEQFF. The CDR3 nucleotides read TGTGCCAGCAGGACAGGGGCCCATGAGCAGTTCTTC. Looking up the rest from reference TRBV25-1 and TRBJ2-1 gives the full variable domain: EADIYQTPRYLVIGTGKKITLECSQTMGHDKMYWYQQDPGMELHLIHYSYGVNSTEKGDLSSESTVSRIRTEHFPLTLESARPSHTSQYLCASRTGAHEQFFGPGTRLTVL.